This entry is about one T cell receptor (beta chain). The antigen is unknown. The sample contains more than one DNA sequence encoding this CDR3. The data were taken from a study of shared clonotypes between healthy human individuals. Notes on the study in general: Clonotype sharing among donors, it was expected, would be affected by sequencing depth. The sole specimen, blood, was sampled, and tissue repertoires likely differ.

Only in-frame clones appear in the TCRdb table, and some are missing; sequencing was by immunoSEQ multiplex PCR. The sample lists fewer than 1.4 million clones, 75% to 85% occurring once. CDR1 and CDR2 from the germline V gene are LNHNV and YYDKDF (reference sequence). The germline V and J ends were trimmed by 0 bases and 0 bases, with 9 bases remaining between them. The CDR3 length is 16 residues. The rearrangement joins TRBV15 to TRBJ2-1; D is unresolved. Sequencing was carried out using memory CD4+ T cells from PBMCs. Regarding subset: CD45RA-negative fraction. This receptor was identified in a man aged 18 to 30 in good health. Some clones in this sample may be carry-over from other donors' samples. Here the CDR3 reads CATSRDYTGSYNEQFF. The CDR3 DNA reads as TGTGCCACCAGCAGAGATTATACGGGCTCCTACAATGAGCAGTTCTTC.